Sequencing of this T cell receptor (beta chain) was carried out in a study of CD8+ T cells in alopecia areata. Background on the study: The duration of tofacitinib was 6 to 18 months, with 6 months off drug afterward. Study-level points and caveats: Higher clonality was seen in lesional scalp than in normal scalp, especially in alopecia totalis/universalis.

Germline-derived CDR1 and CDR2 are SGHKS and YYEKEE (reference sequence). This CDR3 is built from 14 residues. Trimming pared 0 bases from V and 0 bases from J, leaving 1 base between. A note on this clone: The antigen remains undetermined.

In each case, RNA was isolated and then reverse transcribed into cDNA as the sequencing template. Here immunoSEQ multiplex PCR was the method, and the copy in TCRdb shows in-frame clones only, minus some. This table has 120,000 to 150,000 clones, more than 75% appearing once. The starting material was CD8+ T cells sorted from blood, obtained at week 0. The sequence derives from a human donor with alopecia areata. V is TRBV5-5 and J is TRBJ2-6, with D unclear. CDR3 in amino acids: CASSLASGANVLTF. The DNA for the CDR3 is TGTGCCAGCAGCTTGGCCTCTGGGGCCAACGTCCTGACTTTC.